The 25 T cell receptor beta chains below were found in one sample sequenced in a study of cytomegalovirus exposure and HLA in healthy donors. TCRdb's copy holds only in-frame clones and misses some; the assay was immunoSEQ multiplex PCR. The sample has roughly 180,000 clones; about 89% are singletons. Sequenced material: PBMCs. Receptors were obtained from a man in his thirties or forties in good health and CMV-seropositive.

This clone was recorded only once. This chain links TRBV9 with TRBJ2-7, with 9 bases matching TRBD2. This CDR3 has 15 residues. The germline CDR1 and CDR2 sequences are SGDLS and YYNGEE. J was trimmed by 4 bases and V by 0 bases; bases with no gene match: 5. The CDR3 DNA reads TGTGCCAGCAGCGTAGCGTCTAGCGGGAATTACGAGCAGTACTTC. It codes for CASSVASSGNYEQYF.

The chain couples TRBV2 to TRBJ2-5; TRBD2 matches at 13 bases. The CDR3 runs to 15 residues. From germline, CDR1 is SNHLY and CDR2 FYNNEI. Trimming at V came to 2 bases and at J to 6 bases, leaving 3 bases not matched to a gene. CDR3 in DNA: TGTGCCAGCAGTGAACCACTAGCGGGAGGGCAGACCCAGTACTTC. This translates into CASSEPLAGGQTQYF.

Only a few counts were recorded for this clone. V is TRBV7-3 and J is TRBJ2-2; D is unresolved. This CDR3 is built from 13 residues. V was shortened by 5 bases and J by 6 bases, with 10 bases between the two germline ends. From germline, CDR1 is SGHTA and CDR2 FQGTGA. Here the CDR3 DNA reads TGTGCCAGCAGCCACGCGAAGGCCGGGGAGCTGTTTTTT. Its protein product is CASSHAKAGELFF. Full variable domain (remainder filled in from reference TRBV7-3 and TRBJ2-2): GAGVSQTPSNKVTEKGKYVELRCDPISGHTALYWYRQSLGQGPEFLIYFQGTGAADDSGLPNDRFFAVRPEGSVSTLKIQRTERGDSAVYLCASSHAKAGELFFGEGSRLTVL.

The V call is TRBV5-1, the J call TRBJ2-7; no reliable D call. Germline V gene lookup returns CDR1 SGHRS and CDR2 YFSETQ. This CDR3 spans 14 amino acids. V lost 0 bases to trimming and J lost 1 base, with 8 bases between them. The CDR3 nucleotides read TGCGCCAGCAGCTTGGACTGGGGTTCCTACGAGCAGTACTTC. Translated: CASSLDWGSYEQYF.

This chain connects TRBV15 to TRBJ2-1; D perhaps matches TRBD2 (6 bases). The CDR3 runs 13 residues. Germline values: CDR1 LNHNV, CDR2 YYDKDF (reference sequence). Trimming stripped 6 bases from V and 4 bases from J, with 10 bases between. The CDR3 region is CATRSGGYNEQFF. The CDR3 DNA follows: TGTGCCACCAGGAGCGGAGGGTACAATGAGCAGTTCTTC.

The table lists this clone with a few counts. The rearrangement links TRBV15 to TRBJ1-2, with D possibly matching TRBD1 (5 bases). Germline V CDR1 and CDR2: LNHNV, YYDKDF (reference sequence). V dropped 3 bases and J dropped 4 bases, with 24 bases sitting between them. The CDR3 is made up of 18 amino acids. CDR3 bases: TGTGCCACCAGCAGTACCCCGGGACGGACCTCGTCTGTCTATGGCTACACCTTC. Residues: CATSSTPGRTSSVYGYTF.

This chain links TRBV27 with TRBJ1-5, with a tentative D call TRBD1 (5 bases). Germline lookup yields CDR1 MNHEY and CDR2 SMNVEV (reference sequence). This CDR3 comprises 19 residues. The V and J ends lost 5 bases and 0 bases respectively, with 23 bases between them. The CDR3 sequence: CASSPWAGQGQYSNQPQHF. CDR3 nucleotides: TGTGCCAGCAGTCCCTGGGCGGGCCAGGGCCAATATAGCAATCAGCCCCAGCATTTT.

The chain uses TRBV27 and TRBJ2-1, with no clear D. V lost 8 bases and J lost 8, with 7 bases in between. The CDR3 is 10 amino acids. The V gene's germline CDR1 is MNHEY and CDR2 SMNVEV (reference sequence). The CDR3 DNA sequence: TGTGCCAGCGGAAGGGATGAGCAGTTCTTC. Amino acid sequence: CASGRDEQFF.

V and J are TRBV4-3 and TRBJ2-7; D is perhaps TRBD1 (5 bases). CDR1 and CDR2 (germline): LGHNA, YSLEER. The V and J ends lost 0 bases and 9 bases respectively, with 15 bases between them. This CDR3 region has 14 residues. CDR3 sequence: CASSQERPGPVQYF. The CDR3 coding sequence is TGCGCCAGCAGCCAAGAGCGGCCAGGGCCTGTGCAGTACTTC.

This clone was detected a few times. Different DNA sequences within this sample yield the same CDR3. The chain recombines TRBV6-5 with TRBJ2-2; 8 nucleotides align to TRBD2. The germline V gene has CDR1 MNHEY and CDR2 SVGAGI. V gave up 2 bases and J gave up 4 bases; unmatched junction bases: 3. The CDR3 loop spans 15 amino acids. CDR3 in amino acids: CASSYAAGGTGELFF. CDR3 coding DNA: TGTGCCAGCAGTTACGCTGCGGGGGGCACCGGGGAGCTGTTTTTT.

CDR3 sequence reads: CASSLPRGQTIQPQHF. The CDR3, as DNA: TGCGCCAGCAGCTTGCCGAGAGGACAGACAATCCAGCCCCAGCATTTT. V usage is TRBV5-1 and J usage is TRBJ1-5, with a weak D call TRBD1 (6 bases). The CDR3 sequence is 16 residues long. The germline gives CDR1 SGHRS, CDR2 YFSETQ. Trimming took off 1 base at V and 7 bases at J, with 18 bases between the two ends.

The V call is TRBV5-4, the J call TRBJ2-5, with a possible D match to TRBD2 (6 bases). The germline gives CDR1 SGHNT, CDR2 YYREEE (reference sequence). The CDR3 totals 14 residues. V lost 4 bases and J lost 1, with 11 bases in between. In DNA form, the CDR3 reads TGTGCCAGCAGCCTTACCGGGAGCCAAGAGACCCAGTACTTC. Its protein is CASSLTGSQETQYF.

V is TRBV4-1 and J is TRBJ2-5, with unresolved D. V shed 3 bases and J shed 3 bases, with 17 bases lying between them. Looked up from germline, CDR1 is MGHRA and CDR2 is YSYEKL. The CDR3 runs to 16 residues. The CDR3 sequence: CASSQQLRTGEETQYF. DNA of the CDR3: TGCGCCAGCAGCCAGCAGCTCCGTACCGGAGAAGAGACCCAGTACTTC.

CDR3 loop: CASGMSSGAPLGTDTQYF. The DNA of the CDR3 is TGTGCCAGCGGGATGTCTAGCGGGGCCCCTTTAGGCACAGATACGCAGTATTTT. The chain carries TRBV9 and TRBJ2-3; 9 nucleotides align to TRBD2. V trimming: 7 bases; J trimming: 1 base; junction bases outside the gene matches: 16. The germline CDR1 and CDR2 sequences are SGDLS and YYNGEE. The CDR3 is made up of 18 amino acids.

The genes are TRBV2 and TRBJ2-1; D perhaps matches TRBD2 (6 bases). The CDR3 sequence is 15 residues long. V was clipped by 2 bases and J by 7 bases, with 15 bases between them. CDR1 SNHLY and CDR2 FYNNEI come from the germline V gene. The CDR3 DNA follows: TGTGCCAGCAGTGAATGGGGCGGCGGGACGAATGAGCAGTTCTTC. It yields the protein CASSEWGGGTNEQFF.

This sequence joins TRBV11-1 and TRBJ2-3; D unresolved. Per germline, CDR1 SGHAT and CDR2 FQDESV (reference sequence). This CDR3 is built from 12 residues. Between the trimmed V and J ends, which lost 4 bases and 8 bases, there was a span of 10 bases. CDR3 sequence reads: CASSYMDSTQYF. The DNA of the CDR3 is TGTGCCAGCAGCTATATGGATTCTACGCAGTATTTT.

This clone was found once. This chain uses TRBV5-1 with TRBJ2-7; 10 nucleotides align to TRBD2. From germline, CDR1 is SGHRS and CDR2 YFSETQ. The CDR3 has 14 residues. V was pared by 4 bases and J by 3 bases, with 4 bases of the junction left unmatched. Written as DNA, the CDR3 is TGCGCCAGCAGCGTAGCGGGAGGCCGCTACGAGCAGTACTTC. Its translation is CASSVAGGRYEQYF.

The CDR3 is CASSYIPGEKLFF. The CDR3 nucleotides are TGTGCCAGCAGCTACATCCCGGGTGAAAAACTGTTTTTT. The rearrangement links TRBV5-5 to TRBJ1-4; no clear D gene. The V gene lost 3 bases and the J gene lost 7 bases, with 10 bases spanning the gap. Germline V gene lookup returns CDR1 SGHKS and CDR2 YYEKEE (reference sequence). This CDR3 region has 13 residues. Full variable domain (missing parts from reference TRBV5-5 and TRBJ1-4): DAGVTQSPTHLIKTRGQQVTLRCSPISGHKSVSWYQQVLGQGPQFIFQYYEKEERGRGNFPDRFSARQFPNYSSELNVNALLLGDSALYLCASSYIPGEKLFFGSGTQLSVL.

The CDR3 sequence: CASSQAVSSGNTIYF. CDR3 bases: TGTGCCAGCAGCCAAGCTGTGAGCTCTGGAAACACCATATATTTT. The chain links TRBV14 to TRBJ1-3; the D is unclear. V was cut by 1 base and J by 0 bases, with 7 bases left in between. The CDR3 consists of 15 residues. Germline-derived CDR1 and CDR2 are SGHDN and FVKESK.

The chain carries TRBV18 and TRBJ2-2; a weak D match, TRBD1 (6 bases). This CDR3 is 15 amino acids long. Germline lookup yields CDR1 KGHSH and CDR2 LQKENI. Trimming removed 3 bases at V and 6 bases at J, with 14 bases between. The CDR3 region has the DNA TGTGCCAGCTCACCGGTCCAGGGGAAAGCCGGGGAGCTGTTTTTT. Its protein is CASSPVQGKAGELFF.

This chain joins TRBV21-1 and TRBJ1-5; TRBD1, the D gene given by the table, was not confirmed from the DNA. TRBV21-1 is reported as a pseudogene. The CDR3 covers 20 residues. The CDR3 loop is CASSKARGGQLNTEYQPQHF. CDR3 DNA: TGTGCCAGCAGCAAAGCCCGTGGGGGACAGTTAAATACCGAATATCAGCCCCAGCATTTT.

The rearrangement uses TRBV5-1 and TRBJ1-2; 7 nucleotides align to TRBD1. Trimming removed 3 bases from V and 2 bases from J; junction bases left unmatched: 4. Per the germline V gene, CDR1 is SGHRS and CDR2 is YFSETQ. This CDR3 has 14 residues. The CDR3 loop reads CASSSGGPNYGYTF. CDR3 DNA sequence: TGCGCCAGCAGCTCAGGGGGTCCGAACTATGGCTACACCTTC.

V is TRBV5-1 and J is TRBJ1-3; the match to TRBD1 covers 7 bases. The CDR3 is 16 residues long. Unmatched junction bases numbered 7, after V lost 4 bases and J lost 0 bases. Germline V gene data show CDR1 as SGHRS and CDR2 as YFSETQ. CDR3 DNA: TGCGCCAGCAGCCAGGGACAGCCTGCCTCTGGAAACACCATATATTTT. Its translation is CASSQGQPASGNTIYF.

V gene TRBV29-1 combines with J gene TRBJ2-5; 10 nucleotides match TRBD1. The CDR3 runs to 13 residues. Trimming cost V 7 bases and J 3 bases; bases outside gene matches: 5. Germline-derived CDR1 and CDR2 are SQVTM and ANQGSEA. The CDR3 coding sequence is TGCAGCGCGGGGGACAGGGGCAAAGAGACCCAGTACTTC. As protein: CSAGDRGKETQYF.

This clone was seen just once. This chain links TRBV27 with TRBJ1-5; a weak D match, TRBD1 (5 bases). The germline V and J ends were trimmed by 1 base and 0 bases, with 25 bases remaining between them. The V gene's germline CDR1 is MNHEY and CDR2 SMNVEV (reference sequence). The CDR3 has 21 residues. CDR3: CASSLWGGRGGSFYSNQPQHF. The DNA for the CDR3 is TGTGCCAGCAGTTTATGGGGCGGGAGGGGTGGAAGCTTCTATAGCAATCAGCCCCAGCATTTT.